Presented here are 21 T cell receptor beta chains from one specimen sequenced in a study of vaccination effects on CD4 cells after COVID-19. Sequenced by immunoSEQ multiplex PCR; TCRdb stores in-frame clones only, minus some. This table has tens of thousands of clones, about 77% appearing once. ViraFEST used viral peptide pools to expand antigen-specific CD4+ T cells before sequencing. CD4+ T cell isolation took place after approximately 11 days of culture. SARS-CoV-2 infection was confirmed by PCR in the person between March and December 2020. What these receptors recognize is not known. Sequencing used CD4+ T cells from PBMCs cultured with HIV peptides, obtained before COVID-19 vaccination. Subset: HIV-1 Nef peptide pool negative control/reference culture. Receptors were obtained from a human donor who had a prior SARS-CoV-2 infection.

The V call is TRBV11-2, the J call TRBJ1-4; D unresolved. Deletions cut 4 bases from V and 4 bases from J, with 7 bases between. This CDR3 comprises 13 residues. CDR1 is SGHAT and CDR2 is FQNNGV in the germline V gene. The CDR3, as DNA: TGTGCCAGCAGCTCACAAATTAATGAAAAACTGTTTTTT. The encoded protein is CASSSQINEKLFF.

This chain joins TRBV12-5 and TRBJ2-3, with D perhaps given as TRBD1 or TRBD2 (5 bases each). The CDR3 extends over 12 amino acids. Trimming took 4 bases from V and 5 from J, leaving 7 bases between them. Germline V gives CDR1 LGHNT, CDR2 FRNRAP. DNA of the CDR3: TGTGCTAGTGGTTGGGGGATAGATACGCAGTATTTT. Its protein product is CASGWGIDTQYF.

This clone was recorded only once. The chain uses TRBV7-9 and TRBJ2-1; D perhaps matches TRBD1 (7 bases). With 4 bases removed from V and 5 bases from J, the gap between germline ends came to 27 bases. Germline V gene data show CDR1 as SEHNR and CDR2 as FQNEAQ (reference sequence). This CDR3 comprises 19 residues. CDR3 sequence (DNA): TGTGCCAGCAGCTCCCGTGGAGGGGGCTGGACGGGAGTTCACAATGAGCAGTTCTTC. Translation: CASSSRGGGWTGVHNEQFF.

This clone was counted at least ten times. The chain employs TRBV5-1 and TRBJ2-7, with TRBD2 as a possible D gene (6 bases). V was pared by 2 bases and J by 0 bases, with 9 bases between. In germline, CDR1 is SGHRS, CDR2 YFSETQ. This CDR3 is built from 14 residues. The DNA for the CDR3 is TGCGCCAGCAGCTTCCGGGAGACCTCCTACGAGCAGTACTTC. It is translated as CASSFRETSYEQYF. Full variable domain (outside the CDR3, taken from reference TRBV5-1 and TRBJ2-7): KAGVTQTPRYLIKTRGQQVTLSCSPISGHRSVSWYQQTPGQGLQFLFEYFSETQRNKGNFPGRFSGRQFSNSRSEMNVSTLELGDSALYLCASSFRETSYEQYFGPGTRLTVT.

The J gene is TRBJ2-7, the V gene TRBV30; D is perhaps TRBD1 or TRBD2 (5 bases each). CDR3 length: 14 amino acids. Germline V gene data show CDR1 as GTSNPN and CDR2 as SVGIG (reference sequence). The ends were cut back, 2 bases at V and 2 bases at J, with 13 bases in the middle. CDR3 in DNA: TGTGCCTGGAGTTGGGCAGGGAGAACCTACGAGCAGTACTTC. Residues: CAWSWAGRTYEQYF. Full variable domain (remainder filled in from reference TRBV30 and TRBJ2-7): SQTIHQWPATLVQPVGSPLSLECTVEGTSNPNLYWYRQAAGRGLQLLFYSVGIGQISSEVPQNLSASRPQDRQFILSSKKLLLSDSGFYLCAWSWAGRTYEQYFGPGTRLTVT.

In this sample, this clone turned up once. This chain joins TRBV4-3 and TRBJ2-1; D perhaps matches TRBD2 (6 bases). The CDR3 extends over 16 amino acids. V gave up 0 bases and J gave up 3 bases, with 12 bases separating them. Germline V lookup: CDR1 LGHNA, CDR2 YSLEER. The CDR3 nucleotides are TGCGCCAGCAGCCAAGATCCCGGGACTTACTACAATGAGCAGTTCTTC. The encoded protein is CASSQDPGTYYNEQFF.

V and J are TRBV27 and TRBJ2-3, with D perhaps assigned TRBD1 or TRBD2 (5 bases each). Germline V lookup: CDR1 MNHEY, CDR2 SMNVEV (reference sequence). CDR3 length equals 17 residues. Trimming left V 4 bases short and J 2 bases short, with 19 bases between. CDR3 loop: CASSYKGTDLPTDTQYF. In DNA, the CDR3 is TGTGCCAGCAGTTATAAAGGGACGGATCTACCCACAGATACGCAGTATTTT.

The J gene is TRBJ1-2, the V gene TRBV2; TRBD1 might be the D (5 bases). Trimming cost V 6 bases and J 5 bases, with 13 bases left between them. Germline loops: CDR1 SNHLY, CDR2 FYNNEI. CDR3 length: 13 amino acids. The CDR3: CASRIAGGYGYTF. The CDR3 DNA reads TGTGCCAGCAGGATCGCGGGGGGATATGGCTACACCTTC.

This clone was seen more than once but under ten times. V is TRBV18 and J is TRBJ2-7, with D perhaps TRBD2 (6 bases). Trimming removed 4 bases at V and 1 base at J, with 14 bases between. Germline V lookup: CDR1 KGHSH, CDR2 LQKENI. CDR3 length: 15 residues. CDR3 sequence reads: CASSLTGRYSYEQYF. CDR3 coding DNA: TGTGCCAGCTCACTAACCGGGAGATATTCCTACGAGCAGTACTTC.

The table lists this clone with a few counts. CDR3: CASSSNRGGETQYF. CDR3 nucleotides: TGTGCCAGCAGCTCGAACAGGGGTGGGGAGACCCAGTACTTC. The gene calls are TRBV7-2 and TRBJ2-5; 7 bases agree with TRBD1. Germline assignment: CDR1 SGHTA and CDR2 FQGNSA. Trimming at V came to 4 bases and at J to 5 bases, leaving 7 bases not matched to a gene. This CDR3 spans 14 amino acids.

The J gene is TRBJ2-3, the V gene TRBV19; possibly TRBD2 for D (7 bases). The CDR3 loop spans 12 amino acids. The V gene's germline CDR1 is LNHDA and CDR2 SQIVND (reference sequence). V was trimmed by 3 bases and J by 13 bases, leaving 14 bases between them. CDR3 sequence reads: CASSMGGGFEYF. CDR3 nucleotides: TGTGCCAGTAGTATGGGGGGGGGCTTTGAGTATTTT.

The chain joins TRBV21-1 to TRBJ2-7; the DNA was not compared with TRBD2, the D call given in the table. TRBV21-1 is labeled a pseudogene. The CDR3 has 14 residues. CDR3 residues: CASSLLATRYEQYF. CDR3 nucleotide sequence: TGTGCCAGCAGCTTACTAGCGACCCGCTACGAGCAGTACTTC.

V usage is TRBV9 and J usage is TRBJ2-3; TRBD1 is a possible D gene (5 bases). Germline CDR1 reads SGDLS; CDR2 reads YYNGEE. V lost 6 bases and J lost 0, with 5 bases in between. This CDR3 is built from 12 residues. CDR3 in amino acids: CASTGSTDTQYF. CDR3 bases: TGTGCCAGCACAGGGAGCACAGATACGCAGTATTTT.

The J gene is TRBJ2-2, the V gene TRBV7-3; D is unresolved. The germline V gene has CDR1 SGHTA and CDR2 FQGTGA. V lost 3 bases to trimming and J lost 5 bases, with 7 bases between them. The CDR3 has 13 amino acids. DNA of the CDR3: TGTGCCAGCAGCTTCGGTAGAACCGGGGAGCTGTTTTTT. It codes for CASSFGRTGELFF.

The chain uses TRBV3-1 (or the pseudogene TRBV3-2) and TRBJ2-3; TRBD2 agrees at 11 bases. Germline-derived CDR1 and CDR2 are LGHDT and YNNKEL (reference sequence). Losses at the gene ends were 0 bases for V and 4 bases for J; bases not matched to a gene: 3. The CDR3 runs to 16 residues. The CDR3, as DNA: TGTGCCAGCAGCCAAGATTTACTAGCGGGAGCAGATACGCAGTATTTT. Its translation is CASSQDLLAGADTQYF.

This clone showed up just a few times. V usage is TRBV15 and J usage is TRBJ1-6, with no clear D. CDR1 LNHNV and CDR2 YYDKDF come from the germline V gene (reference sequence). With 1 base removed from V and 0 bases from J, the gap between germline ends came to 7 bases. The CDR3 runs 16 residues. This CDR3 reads CATSRAPFSYNSPLHF. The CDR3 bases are TGTGCCACCAGCAGAGCTCCTTTCTCCTATAATTCACCCCTCCACTTT. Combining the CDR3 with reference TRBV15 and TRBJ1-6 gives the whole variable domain DAMVIQNPRYQVTQFGKPVTLSCSQTLNHNVMYWYQQKSSQAPKLLFHYYDKDFNNEADTPDNFQSRRPNTSFCFLDIRSPGLGDTAMYLCATSRAPFSYNSPLHFGNGTRLTVT.

CDR3 residues: CASSRQGSNTEAFF. The CDR3, as DNA: TGTGCCAGCAGTCGACAGGGGTCGAACACTGAAGCTTTCTTT. The genes are TRBV2 and TRBJ1-1; 8 bases fit TRBD1. V was clipped by 5 bases and J by 1 base; unmatched bases: 3. The CDR3 contains 14 residues. Germline loops: CDR1 SNHLY, CDR2 FYNNEI.

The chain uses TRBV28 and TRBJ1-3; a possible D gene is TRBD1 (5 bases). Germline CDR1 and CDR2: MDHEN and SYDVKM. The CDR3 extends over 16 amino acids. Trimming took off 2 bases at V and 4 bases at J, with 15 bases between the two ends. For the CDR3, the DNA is TGTGCCAGCAGTTTAATGGGGACGGGTCAAGGAAACACCATATATTTT. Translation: CASSLMGTGQGNTIYF. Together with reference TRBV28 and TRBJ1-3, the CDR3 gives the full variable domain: DVKVTQSSRYLVKRTGEKVFLECVQDMDHENMFWYRQDPGLGLRLIYFSYDVKMKEKGDIPEGYSVSREKKERFSLILESASTNQTSMYLCASSLMGTGQGNTIYFGEGSWLTVV.

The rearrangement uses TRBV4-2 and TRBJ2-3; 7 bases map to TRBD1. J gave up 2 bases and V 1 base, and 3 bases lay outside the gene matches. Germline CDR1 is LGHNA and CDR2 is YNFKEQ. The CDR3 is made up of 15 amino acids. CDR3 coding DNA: TGTGCCAGCAGCCAAGGGACAGGAGACACAGATACGCAGTATTTT. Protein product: CASSQGTGDTDTQYF.

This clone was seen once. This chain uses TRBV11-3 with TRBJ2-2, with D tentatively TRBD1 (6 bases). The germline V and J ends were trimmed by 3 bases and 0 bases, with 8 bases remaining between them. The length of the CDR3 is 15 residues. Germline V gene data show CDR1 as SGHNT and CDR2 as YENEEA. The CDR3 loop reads CASSFWTANTGELFF. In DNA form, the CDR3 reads TGTGCCAGCAGCTTCTGGACAGCGAACACCGGGGAGCTGTTTTTT.

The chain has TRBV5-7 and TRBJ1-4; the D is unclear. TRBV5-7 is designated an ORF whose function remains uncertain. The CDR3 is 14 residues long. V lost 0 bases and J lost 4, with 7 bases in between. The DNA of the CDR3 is TGTGCCAGCAGCTTGGGACGGGGTAATGAAAAACTGTTTTTT. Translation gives CASSLGRGNEKLFF.